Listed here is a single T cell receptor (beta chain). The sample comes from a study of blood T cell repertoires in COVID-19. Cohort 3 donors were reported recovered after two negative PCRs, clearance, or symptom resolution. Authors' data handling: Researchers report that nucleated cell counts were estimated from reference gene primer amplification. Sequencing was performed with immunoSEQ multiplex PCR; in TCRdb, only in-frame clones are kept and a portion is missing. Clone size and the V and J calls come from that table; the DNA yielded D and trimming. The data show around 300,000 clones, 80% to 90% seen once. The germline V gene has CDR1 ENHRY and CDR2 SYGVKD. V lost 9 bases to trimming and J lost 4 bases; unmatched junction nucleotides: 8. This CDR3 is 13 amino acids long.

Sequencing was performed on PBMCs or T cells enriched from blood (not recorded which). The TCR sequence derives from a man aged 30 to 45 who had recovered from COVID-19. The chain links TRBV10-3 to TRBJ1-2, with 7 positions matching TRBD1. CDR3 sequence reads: CAILTGSGYGYTF. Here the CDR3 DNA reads TGTGCCATTTTGACAGGGAGCGGCTATGGCTACACCTTC.